Below are 22 T cell receptor beta chains sequenced from a single sample in a study of blood T cells in healthy people across ages. The authors ran a second PCR of 7 to 11 cycles using a sample-barcoded 5' primer and a J-beta primer mix. Using its own MiXCR run on the 5' RACE reads, TCRdb lists one record per CDR3 protein. The profile shows over a million distinct CDR3 sequences, under 45% of them singletons. The specimen sequenced was blood. The source of these receptors is a woman in her fifties or sixties in good health.

This clonotype showed up just a few times. The CDR3 DNA follows: TGTGCCAGCAGCCCCCCTTTTCGGGGGGCCGATGAGCAGTACTTC. Translating it yields CASSPPFRGADEQYF. The chain combines TRBV6-5 with TRBJ2-7; tentative D call: TRBD2 (7 bases). This CDR3 comprises 15 residues. From germline, CDR1 is MNHEY and CDR2 SVGAGI. V dropped 6 bases and J dropped 7 bases, with 22 bases sitting between them.

This chain links TRBV20-1 with TRBJ2-7; TRBD1 agrees at 7 bases. Trimming removed 3 bases from V and 4 bases from J; junction bases left unmatched: 9. This CDR3 is 14 amino acids long. Germline assignment: CDR1 DFQATT and CDR2 SNEGSKA (reference sequence). The chain's CDR3 is CSASDGTVFYEQYF. In DNA, the CDR3 is TGCAGTGCTAGTGACGGGACAGTTTTTTACGAGCAGTACTTC.

This sequence joins TRBV24-1 and TRBJ2-1; D ambiguous. CDR3 length equals 16 residues. Germline V CDR1 and CDR2: KGHDR, SFDVKD. The ends were cut back, 6 bases at V and 3 bases at J, with 17 bases in the middle. Here the CDR3 DNA reads TGTGCCACCAGTCCTTCGGCGGCTCCGAGCTACAATGAGCAGTTCTTC. This gives the protein CATSPSAAPSYNEQFF.

This clonotype was found a few times. The chain carries TRBV10-3 and TRBJ2-5; 9 nucleotides line up with TRBD1. From germline, CDR1 is ENHRY and CDR2 SYGVKD. The CDR3 loop spans 17 amino acids. With V trimmed by 4 bases and J by 4 bases, 13 bases remained unmatched. This CDR3 is CAISGAGGTGSRETQYF. In DNA, the CDR3 is TGTGCCATCAGTGGAGCCGGGGGGACAGGGTCGAGAGAGACCCAGTACTTC.

About this clonotype itself: One end of the junction varies from germline; a read error may be responsible. The chain couples TRBV7-9 to TRBJ2-5, with 8 nucleotides matching TRBD1. The germline V gene encodes CDR1 SEHNR and CDR2 FQNEAQ (reference sequence). This CDR3 region has 15 residues. The CDR3 DNA follows: TGTGCCGGCAGCTTTCAGGGGGCTGCGGGAGAGACCCAGTACTTC. Its protein product is CAGSFQGAAGETQYF.

The rearrangement uses TRBV2 and TRBJ1-6; no reliable D call. Per germline, CDR1 SNHLY and CDR2 FYNNEI. Trimming cost V 8 bases and J 7 bases, with 21 bases left between them. CDR3 length: 16 residues. The CDR3 sequence: CASSRGEPTGNSPLHF. DNA of the CDR3: TGTGCCAGCTCCCGAGGTGAGCCGACGGGGAATTCACCCCTCCACTTT.

V usage is TRBV11-2 and J usage is TRBJ2-7, with D perhaps matching TRBD1 (6 bases). The J call is uncertain, as TRBJ2-5 better fits the DNA end. Germline CDR1 is SGHAT and CDR2 is FQNNGV. CDR3 size: 17 residues. DNA of the CDR3: TGTGCCAGCAGCTTAGTGTATCGGGGCAGGGGTATGGAGACCCAGTACTTC. It encodes CASSLVYRGRGMETQYF.

This clonotype was seen only a few times. The chain combines TRBV20-1 with TRBJ2-7; D unresolved. Trimming shortened V by 0 bases and J by 0 bases, and 6 bases separated the two germline ends. Germline assignment: CDR1 DFQATT and CDR2 SNEGSKA (reference sequence). This CDR3 contains 13 residues. Here the CDR3 DNA reads TGCAGTGCTAGAGACTGGAGCTCCTACGAGCAGTACTTC. Translated, it gives CSARDWSSYEQYF.

This clonotype was counted a few times. J is TRBJ2-7 and V is TRBV28; TRBD2 is a possible D gene (5 bases). Trimming removed 3 bases from V and 3 bases from J, with 15 bases in between. CDR1 and CDR2 from the germline V gene are MDHEN and SYDVKM. This CDR3 region has 15 residues. CDR3 sequence (DNA): TGTGCCAGCAGTTTGTTTCGAGAGGGTTTCTACGAGCAGTACTTC. As protein: CASSLFREGFYEQYF.

This clonotype came up a few times. V usage is TRBV6-5 and J usage is TRBJ2-7; D is undetermined. The germline V and J ends were trimmed by 2 bases and 0 bases, with 8 bases remaining between them. This CDR3 has 14 residues. The germline CDR1 and CDR2 sequences are MNHEY and SVGAGI. Written as DNA, the CDR3 is TGTGCCAGCAGTTACACTGCGTCCTCCTACGAGCAGTACTTC. Protein product: CASSYTASSYEQYF.

The CDR3 sequence is CASSSSPQETQYF. CDR3 in DNA: TGTGCCAGCAGCTCTTCCCCCCAAGAGACCCAGTACTTC. This chain uses TRBV7-9 with TRBJ2-5; unclear D gene. The germline V and J ends were trimmed by 4 bases and 1 base, with 7 bases remaining between them. The CDR3 length is 13 residues. The germline gives CDR1 SEHNR, CDR2 FQNEAQ (reference sequence).

CDR3 protein: CSVEQGVPYEQYF. CDR3 DNA sequence: TGCAGCGTTGAACAGGGAGTCCCCTACGAGCAGTACTTC. This chain connects TRBV29-1 to TRBJ2-7, with D perhaps assigned TRBD1 or TRBD2 (5 bases each). Trimming pared 2 bases from V and 2 bases from J, leaving 10 bases between. Germline V gives CDR1 SQVTM, CDR2 ANQGSEA. The CDR3 spans 13 residues.

V and J are TRBV30 and TRBJ2-4; 10 positions agree with TRBD1. With the DNA end fitting TRBJ2-7 better, the J assignment may be wrong. CDR1 is GTSNPN, CDR2 SVGIG, per germline (reference sequence). This CDR3 comprises 17 residues. In nucleotides, the CDR3 is TGTGCCTGGAGTGTAGGGACAGGGGCCTTCCCCGGGGGCGAGCAGTACTTC. This gives the protein CAWSVGTGAFPGGEQYF.

This chain uses TRBV5-1 with TRBJ2-7, with 15 bases fitting TRBD2. The J call may be in error: the DNA end matches TRBJ2-5 better. The CDR3 loop spans 19 amino acids. Germline assignment: CDR1 SGHRS and CDR2 YFSETQ. The CDR3 DNA reads TGCGCCAGCAGCTCCGGACTAGCGGGAGGGCCTGTCACCTGGGAGACCCAGTACTTC. This encodes CASSSGLAGGPVTWETQYF.

The chain couples TRBV7-8 to TRBJ2-1; TRBD1 matches 8 bases. Unmatched junction bases numbered 5, after V lost 7 bases and J lost 3 bases. CDR1 SGHVS and CDR2 FQNEAQ come from the germline V gene. This CDR3 spans 14 amino acids. For the CDR3, the DNA is TGTGCCAGCACCCGGACAGGGTACTACAATGAGCAGTTCTTC. This encodes CASTRTGYYNEQFF.

The chain joins TRBV10-3 to TRBJ2-1; 12 bases match TRBD2. The CDR3 runs to 15 residues. Germline V gene lookup returns CDR1 ENHRY and CDR2 SYGVKD. After removal of 6 bases from V and 7 bases from J, the junction contained 7 bases not matched to a gene. The CDR3 bases are TGTGCCATCAGATCGACTAGCGGGAGTAAAAATGAGCAGTTCTTC. It specifies CAIRSTSGSKNEQFF.

The V call is TRBV28, the J call TRBJ2-7; the D gene is possibly TRBD1 (5 bases). CDR1 MDHEN and CDR2 SYDVKM come from the germline V gene. The V and J ends lost 8 bases and 5 bases respectively, with 13 bases between them. The CDR3 sequence is 12 residues long. The CDR3 is CASRGARDEQYF. The CDR3 nucleotides read TGTGCCAGCCGTGGGGCAAGGGACGAGCAGTACTTC.

This clonotype showed up just a few times. The V and J genes are TRBV7-2 and TRBJ2-5; 7 bases fit TRBD2. Near its end, the DNA agrees better with TRBJ2-7, so the J call may be wrong. This CDR3 contains 14 residues. The V gene's germline CDR1 is SGHTA and CDR2 FQGNSA. DNA of the CDR3: TGTGCCAGCAGCTTTTGGGGGAGGGCTTACGAGCAGTACTTC. It encodes CASSFWGRAYEQYF.

The chain employs TRBV28 and TRBJ2-6; D unclear. V gave up 7 bases and J gave up 2 bases, with 12 bases separating them. The CDR3 runs to 15 residues. Germline V gene data show CDR1 as MDHEN and CDR2 as SYDVKM. CDR3 DNA sequence: TGTGCCAGCATCAAACACGAGGCTGGGGCCAACGTCCTGACTTTC. Translated, it gives CASIKHEAGANVLTF.

This chain joins TRBV6-5 and TRBJ2-7; perhaps TRBD2 as D (5 bases). V was shortened by 6 bases and J by 0 bases, with 12 bases between the two germline ends. This CDR3 contains 14 residues. CDR1 MNHEY and CDR2 SVGAGI come from the germline V gene. The CDR3 nucleotides are TGTGCCAGCAGCAGCACTAGGAGCTCCTACGAGCAGTACTTC. Encoded protein: CASSSTRSSYEQYF.

This chain connects TRBV12-3 or TRBV12-4 to TRBJ2-7, with D perhaps matching TRBD1 (5 bases). The germline V and J ends were trimmed by 7 bases and 3 bases, with 13 bases remaining between them. The CDR3 sequence is 13 residues long. The CDR3 nucleotides are TGTGCCAGCACTTCAGGGTCGTACTACGAGCAGTACTTC. The encoded protein is CASTSGSYYEQYF.

For this clonotype: One end of the junction is discordant with germline, which a read error may explain. The CDR3 DNA reads as TGCAGTGCTCGAGAACCCTTAGCGGGAGGGACCTTCGGCGAGCAGTACTTC. It yields the protein CSAREPLAGGTFGEQYF. The chain recombines TRBV20-1 with TRBJ2-7, with 11 bases matching TRBD2. Germline V gene data show CDR1 as DFQATT and CDR2 as SNEGSKA (reference sequence). The CDR3 has 17 residues.